Sequencing of this TCR beta chain was carried out in a study of blood T cells in healthy people across ages. Findings and limits, study-wide: Estimates of total diversity, which came from one million sequenced T cells, were considered to be underestimates.

The sample, about 10 milliliters of peripheral blood, was drawn from each donor. Each sample yielded at least 7 million isolated PBMCs. V was trimmed by 6 bases and J by 2 bases, leaving 14 bases between them. The CDR3 extends over 14 amino acids. The germline CDR1 and CDR2 sequences are MNHEY and SMNVEV (reference sequence). This clonotype appeared many times. Its specificity is unknown. The use of a sample-barcoded 5' primer and a J-beta primer mix characterized a second PCR of about 7 to 12 cycles. The authors tagged each cDNA molecule using a template-switch adaptor with 12 random nucleotides. Each CDR3 protein is one row after TCRdb ran MiXCR on the 5' RACE reads. This table holds hundreds of thousands of distinct CDR3 sequences, 32% found once.

The V call is TRBV27, the J call TRBJ2-7, with a weak D call TRBD1 (6 bases). The sequence derives from a woman of 80 years or more in good health. Sequencing was done on a sample of blood. Here the CDR3 reads CASRIQGATYEQYF. The CDR3 bases are TGTGCCAGCAGGATACAGGGCGCTACCTACGAGCAGTACTTC.